Following are 16 T cell receptor beta chains from one sample sequenced in a study of yellow fever vaccine responses in identical twins. TCRdb analysed the RT-PCR reads with MiXCR anew, one entry per CDR3 protein. The data show 35,000 or so distinct CDR3 sequences, roughly 60% seen once. The sample was T cells from blood (PBMCs), unsorted or a sorted subset (not recorded which), taken before or after yellow fever vaccination (not recorded which). These receptors all come from a woman between 18 and 29 years old who received the yellow fever vaccine.

The chain has TRBV12-3 or TRBV12-4 and TRBJ2-3; the match to TRBD2 covers 13 bases. The length of the CDR3 is 18 residues. Losses at the gene ends were 4 bases for V and 3 bases for J; bases not matched to a gene: 10. The CDR3 here is CASSSSGLAGSKTDTQYF. The CDR3 coding sequence is TGTGCCAGCAGTTCCTCGGGACTAGCGGGGTCGAAGACAGATACGCAGTATTTT.

Notes on this clonotype: At one end the junction does not follow the germline gene, possibly because of a read error. The V and J genes are TRBV12-3 or TRBV12-4 and TRBJ2-4, with D perhaps matching TRBD1 (5 bases). The CDR3 covers 13 residues. The CDR3 DNA reads TGTGCCAGCACCACAAGCCACCAAGGACACAAGAACTTC. Translating it yields CASTTSHQGHKNF.

The rearrangement links TRBV11-3 to TRBJ2-7; D tentatively fits TRBD1 or TRBD2 (6 bases each). With 4 bases removed from V and 4 bases from J, the gap between germline ends came to 14 bases. Germline values: CDR1 SGHNT, CDR2 YENEEA. The CDR3 has 14 residues. CDR3 region: CASSSAGGVYEQYF. The CDR3 DNA reads TGTGCCAGCAGCTCGGCCGGGGGCGTATACGAGCAGTACTTC.

The chain is built from TRBV24-1 and TRBJ2-1; D gene uncertain. The ends were cut back, 4 bases at V and 0 bases at J, with 9 bases in the middle. CDR1 KGHDR and CDR2 SFDVKD come from the germline V gene. This CDR3 has 15 residues. The CDR3 sequence: CATSEGLSSYNEQFF. The CDR3 DNA reads TGTGCCACCAGTGAGGGATTGAGCTCCTACAATGAGCAGTTCTTC.

The chain links TRBV9 to TRBJ2-1; D is possibly TRBD2 (6 bases). The CDR3 runs to 16 residues. Germline-derived CDR1 and CDR2 are SGDLS and YYNGEE. Trimming took 4 bases from V and 0 from J, leaving 14 bases between them. CDR3 amino acids: CASSMSGVSSYNEQFF. In DNA, the CDR3 is TGTGCCAGCAGCATGTCGGGGGTGAGCTCCTACAATGAGCAGTTCTTC.

The chain couples TRBV2 to TRBJ2-5; the match to TRBD2 covers 7 bases. Trimming at V came to 7 bases and at J to 3 bases, leaving 11 bases not matched to a gene. CDR1 and CDR2 from the germline V gene are SNHLY and FYNNEI. This CDR3 region has 15 residues. In DNA, the CDR3 is TGTGCCAGCAAGGAAAGCGGGGCTATAAAAGAGACCCAGTACTTC. Translation: CASKESGAIKETQYF.

The rearrangement joins TRBV10-1 to TRBJ2-2; D gene uncertain. Between the trimmed V and J ends, which lost 1 base and 6 bases, there was a span of 3 bases. Germline CDR1 is WNHNN and CDR2 is SYGVQD (reference sequence). This CDR3 is 12 amino acids long. The CDR3 nucleotides read TGCGCCAGCAGTGAGTTTGCCGGGGAGCTGTTTTTT. As protein: CASSEFAGELFF.

The rearrangement uses TRBV7-6 and TRBJ1-2, with D uncertain. The CDR3 spans 13 residues. V lost 2 bases and J 8 bases, leaving 12 bases between the germline ends. From germline, CDR1 is SGHVS and CDR2 FNYEAQ. The CDR3 nucleotides read TGTGCCAGCAGCTTAAGCCAAACGGAGGGCTACACCTTC. Translation: CASSLSQTEGYTF. Using reference TRBV7-6 and TRBJ1-2 for the parts outside the CDR3, the full variable domain is GAGVSQSPRYKVTKRGQDVALRCDPISGHVSLYWYRQALGQGPEFLTYFNYEAQQDKSGLPNDRFSAERPEGSISTLTIQRTEQRDSAMYRCASSLSQTEGYTFGSGTRLTVV.

This clonotype occurred once. The V call is TRBV5-1, the J call TRBJ2-1; weak D call: TRBD1 (5 bases). The CDR3 has 15 amino acids. V lost 0 bases and J 6 bases, leaving 13 bases between the germline ends. The germline V gene encodes CDR1 SGHRS and CDR2 YFSETQ. CDR3: CASSLAGKVINEQFF. The CDR3 coding sequence is TGCGCCAGCAGCTTGGCAGGGAAGGTCATCAATGAGCAGTTCTTC.

This clonotype was observed a handful of times. This chain links TRBV29-1 with TRBJ2-1; D is unresolved. From germline, CDR1 is SQVTM and CDR2 ANQGSEA. Trimming shortened V by 2 bases and J by 8 bases, and 10 bases separated the two germline ends. The CDR3 contains 12 residues. The DNA of the CDR3 is TGCAGCGTTGAACCAGGACGAGATGAGCAGTTCTTC. This encodes CSVEPGRDEQFF.

CDR3 loop: CATSSAGIYNEQFF. The CDR3, as DNA: TGTGCCACCAGCTCGGCAGGTATCTACAATGAGCAGTTCTTC. This rearrangement joins TRBV15 to TRBJ2-1; D not resolved. Looked up from germline, CDR1 is LNHNV and CDR2 is YYDKDF (reference sequence). The CDR3 runs 14 residues. V was trimmed by 5 bases and J by 3 bases, leaving 11 bases between them.

This clonotype was counted only a few times. This chain connects TRBV18 to TRBJ1-1; D possibly corresponds to TRBD1 (5 bases). Deletions cut 4 bases from V and 2 bases from J, with 11 bases between. CDR3 length equals 14 residues. Germline V CDR1 and CDR2: KGHSH, LQKENI. The CDR3 loop is CASSLGGGNTEAFF. CDR3 coding DNA: TGTGCCAGCTCACTCGGGGGGGGAAACACTGAAGCTTTCTTT.

The rearrangement uses TRBV2 and TRBJ1-6; 9 bases map to TRBD1. The CDR3 runs 15 residues. After removal of 5 bases from V and 7 bases from J, the junction contained 6 bases not matched to a gene. Germline assignment: CDR1 SNHLY and CDR2 FYNNEI. CDR3 amino acids: CASSPLGQGNSPLHF. The CDR3 DNA reads as TGTGCCAGCAGTCCACTGGGACAGGGAAATTCACCCCTCCACTTT.

This clonotype appeared a few times. This chain links TRBV7-3 with TRBJ1-5, with 9 bases lining up with TRBD1. The CDR3 has 17 amino acids. The V gene end was trimmed by 4 bases and the J gene end by 7 bases; junction bases not matched to a gene: 14. The germline V gene encodes CDR1 SGHTA and CDR2 FQGTGA. Here the CDR3 reads CASSSKVWTGVRQPQHF. The CDR3 bases are TGTGCCAGCAGCTCTAAGGTCTGGACAGGGGTCAGGCAGCCCCAGCATTTT.

CDR3 sequence: CASSEAGDPRETQYF. CDR3 in DNA: TGTGCCAGCAGTGAGGCGGGGGACCCAAGGGAGACCCAGTACTTC. The chain employs TRBV2 and TRBJ2-5; 7 bases line up with TRBD2. Looked up from germline, CDR1 is SNHLY and CDR2 is FYNNEI. The CDR3 covers 15 residues. V lost 3 bases to trimming and J lost 5 bases; unmatched junction nucleotides: 9.

V and J are TRBV29-1 and TRBJ1-2; the D is unclear. The germline gives CDR1 SQVTM, CDR2 ANQGSEA. The CDR3 totals 13 residues. V was shortened by 4 bases and J by 2 bases, with 11 bases between the two germline ends. CDR3 sequence reads: CSVVSYINYGYTF. Here the CDR3 DNA reads TGCAGCGTTGTGAGCTATATCAACTATGGCTACACCTTC.